Each of the 32 T cell receptor beta chains below was sequenced from the same sample in a study of T cells in Graves' hyperthyroidism and ophthalmopathy. Using RNA transcripts as the source, TCR beta CDR3 regions were amplified. HTBI primers drove first-round RT-PCR of the TCR CDR3. Each CDR3 protein gets one entry after TCRdb re-called the multiplex PCR reads with MiXCR. The data hold under 800,000 distinct CDR3 sequences, with 14% observed a single time. The sequenced material came from blood. These receptors originate from a young woman with Graves' hyperthyroidism.

The rearrangement links TRBV7-2 to TRBJ2-7; D gene ambiguous. The CDR3 extends over 13 amino acids. CDR1 is SGHTA and CDR2 is FQGNSA in the germline V gene. V was cut by 5 bases and J by 3 bases, with 11 bases left in between. The CDR3 coding sequence is TGTGCCAGCAGCCCGGACCGTTACTACGAGCAGTACTTC. Its protein is CASSPDRYYEQYF. The full variable domain, in which reference TRBV7-2 and TRBJ2-7 provide the parts outside the CDR3, is GAGVSQSPSNKVTEKGKDVELRCDPISGHTALYWYRQSLGQGLEFLIYFQGNSAPDKSGLPSDRFSAERTGGSVSTLTIQRTQQEDSAVYLCASSPDRYYEQYFGPGTRLTVT.

The sample holds many counts of this clonotype. The chain uses TRBV6-2 or TRBV6-3 and TRBJ1-5; a weak D match, TRBD1 (6 bases). Looked up from germline, CDR1 is MNHEY and CDR2 is SVGEGT. There are 16 residues in the CDR3. V lost 6 bases and J lost 4, with 19 bases in between. The CDR3 region is CASSSMTGIANQPQHF. The DNA of the CDR3 is TGTGCCAGCAGCTCCATGACAGGTATAGCGAATCAGCCCCAGCATTTT.

The J gene is TRBJ2-2, the V gene TRBV6-4, with TRBD1 matching 9 bases. The CDR3 extends over 14 amino acids. The trim removed 9 bases at V and 6 bases at J, leaving 8 bases unmatched. Germline V lookup: CDR1 MRHNA, CDR2 SNTAGT. DNA for the CDR3: TGTGCCAGACAGGGGGCGCGAAGAGCCGGGGAGCTGTTTTTT. This translates into CARQGARRAGELFF.

This clonotype was counted only a few times. This chain connects TRBV4-3 to TRBJ2-3; 7 bases agree with TRBD2. The V gene's germline CDR1 is LGHNA and CDR2 YSLEER. V trimming: 0 bases; J trimming: 4 bases; junction bases outside the gene matches: 4. The CDR3 is made up of 15 amino acids. CDR3 in DNA: TGCGCCAGCAGCCAAGAGCGGGAGCCGGCAGATACGCAGTATTTT. Its protein is CASSQEREPADTQYF.

This clonotype was seen a few times. The J gene is TRBJ2-2, the V gene TRBV12-3 or TRBV12-4, with D unclear. Between the trimmed V and J ends, which lost 5 bases and 6 bases, there was a span of 10 bases. This CDR3 is built from 13 residues. CDR3 bases: TGTGCCAGCAGTCCCCAGGTCGCCGGGGAGCTGTTTTTT. Its translation is CASSPQVAGELFF.

This clonotype was recorded at least ten times. The chain uses TRBV5-1 and TRBJ2-2, with 9 positions matching TRBD1. With 3 bases clipped from V and 5 bases from J, the junction kept 5 bases outside the gene matches. Germline V gives CDR1 SGHRS, CDR2 YFSETQ. CDR3 length equals 15 residues. The CDR3 here is CASSSDRGFTGELFF. For the CDR3, the DNA is TGCGCCAGCAGCTCGGACAGGGGTTTTACCGGGGAGCTGTTTTTT.

This clonotype was recorded many times. CDR3 nucleotides: TGTGCCAGCAAAGGGGAGTACCAAGAGACCCAGTACTTC. Translating it yields CASKGEYQETQYF. This chain links TRBV28 with TRBJ2-5, with D perhaps assigned TRBD1 or TRBD2 (5 bases each). The germline V gene has CDR1 MDHEN and CDR2 SYDVKM. This CDR3 is 13 amino acids long. The V and J ends lost 7 bases and 0 bases respectively, with 9 bases between them.

This chain links TRBV29-1 with TRBJ2-1; 11 positions match TRBD2. J was trimmed by 0 bases and V by 7 bases; bases with no gene match: 5. The CDR3 runs to 15 residues. Germline loops: CDR1 SQVTM, CDR2 ANQGSEA. Here the CDR3 reads CSDTSGGSSYNEQFF. The CDR3 DNA reads TGCAGCGATACTAGCGGGGGCTCCTCCTACAATGAGCAGTTCTTC.

At least ten counts were recorded for this clonotype. The V gene is TRBV7-8, the J gene TRBJ2-1; D is possibly TRBD1 (6 bases). Germline CDR1 reads SGHVS; CDR2 reads FQNEAQ. Deletions cut 1 base from V and 10 bases from J, with 17 bases between. The CDR3 runs 15 residues. The CDR3 DNA is TGTGCCAGCAGCTTAGACAGGGCCCCTTCCGACGAGCAGTTCTTC. Its translation: CASSLDRAPSDEQFF.

A note on this clonotype: One base away lies a much larger clone, so this may be a sequencing read error. The V gene is TRBV28, the J gene TRBJ2-7, with 11 bases identical to TRBD1. Losses at the gene ends were 10 bases for V and 7 bases for J; bases not matched to a gene: 15. The CDR3 is 15 residues long. The germline V gene has CDR1 MDHEN and CDR2 SYDVKM. The CDR3 reads CAIPWRGQGGGEQYF. The CDR3 DNA follows: TGTGCCATCCCCTGGCGGGGACAGGGGGGCGGGGAGCAGTACTTC.

In its sample, this clonotype was seen a few times. The chain couples TRBV6-1 to TRBJ1-5; a weak D match, TRBD1 (5 bases). The CDR3 is 14 amino acids. Germline V CDR1 and CDR2: MNHNS, SASEGT. V shed 11 bases and J shed 0 bases, with 14 bases lying between them. In DNA form, the CDR3 reads TGTGCCTTGCGAGGGGCCAATAGCAATCAGCCCCAGCATTTT. It yields the protein CALRGANSNQPQHF.

The table lists this clonotype with a few counts. V is TRBV7-9 and J is TRBJ2-1; D uncertain. CDR3 length: 15 residues. With 1 base removed from V and 0 bases from J, the gap between germline ends came to 7 bases. Germline V lookup: CDR1 SEHNR, CDR2 FQNEAQ (reference sequence). In nucleotides, the CDR3 is TGTGCCAGCAGCTTAGGGTTCATCTCCTACAATGAGCAGTTCTTC. This translates into CASSLGFISYNEQFF. Complete variable domain (other parts from reference TRBV7-9 and TRBJ2-1): DTGVSQNPRHKITKRGQNVTFRCDPISEHNRLYWYRQTLGQGPEFLTYFQNEAQLEKSRLLSDRFSAERPKGSFSTLEIQRTEQGDSAMYLCASSLGFISYNEQFFGPGTRLTVL.

The table lists this clonotype with a few counts. The chain links TRBV6-1 to TRBJ1-2; 7 bases map to TRBD1. Germline lookup yields CDR1 MNHNS and CDR2 SASEGT. CDR3 length: 13 amino acids. With 2 bases clipped from V and 7 bases from J, the junction kept 4 bases outside the gene matches. The DNA of the CDR3 is TGTGCCAGCAGTGAAAACGGGGACAGTGGCTACACCTTC. Protein: CASSENGDSGYTF.

V gene TRBV19 combines with J gene TRBJ2-7; D perhaps matches TRBD2 (6 bases). This CDR3 contains 15 residues. Germline V gene data show CDR1 as LNHDA and CDR2 as SQIVND (reference sequence). Trimming cost V 5 bases and J 2 bases, with 16 bases left between them. The CDR3 here is CASSGGAAGPYEQYF. The CDR3 DNA reads as TGTGCCAGTAGTGGAGGGGCTGCCGGGCCCTACGAGCAGTACTTC.

At least ten counts were recorded for this clonotype. The J gene is TRBJ1-2, the V gene TRBV18; a possible D gene is TRBD1 (5 bases). CDR1 and CDR2 (germline): KGHSH, LQKENI. This CDR3 comprises 14 residues. Trimming cost V 2 bases and J 6 bases, with 13 bases left between them. The chain's CDR3 is CASSPDFRGNGYTF. CDR3 nucleotides: TGTGCCAGCTCACCAGATTTCCGGGGGAATGGCTACACCTTC.

The V gene is TRBV10-3, the J gene TRBJ2-1; 11 bases fit TRBD2. This CDR3 contains 17 residues. J was trimmed by 7 bases and V by 4 bases; bases with no gene match: 12. Germline CDR1 reads ENHRY; CDR2 reads SYGVKD. This CDR3 is CAISVELAGVSHNEQFF. The DNA of the CDR3 is TGTGCCATCAGTGTAGAACTAGCGGGAGTTTCGCATAATGAGCAGTTCTTC.

Points on this clonotype: A much larger clonotype is one base distant, so this may be a read error. This chain joins TRBV18 and TRBJ1-4; D is ambiguous. Trimming pared 3 bases from V and 8 bases from J, leaving 10 bases between. CDR1 is KGHSH and CDR2 is LQKENI in the germline V gene. CDR3 length: 13 amino acids. CDR3 protein: CASSPIGTEKLFF. In nucleotides, the CDR3 is TGTGCCAGCTCACCCATAGGTACAGAAAAACTGTTTTTT.

In its sample, this clonotype was seen a few times. A much larger clone differs from this one at a single base, so this may be a read error. The chain employs TRBV6-1 and TRBJ2-2; unclear D gene. There are 13 residues in the CDR3. The germline gives CDR1 MNHNS, CDR2 SASEGT. The V and J ends lost 6 bases and 0 bases respectively, with 5 bases between them. The CDR3 loop reads CASRLANTGELFF. The CDR3 DNA reads TGTGCCAGCAGGTTGGCGAACACCGGGGAGCTGTTTTTT.

The table lists this clonotype with many counts. The gene calls are TRBV6-1 and TRBJ1-2, with a weak D call TRBD1 (5 bases). The CDR3 contains 14 residues. CDR1 is MNHNS and CDR2 is SASEGT in the germline V gene. Trimming took 5 bases from V and 4 from J, leaving 14 bases between them. CDR3 residues: CASSSTDSLYGYTF. In DNA form, the CDR3 reads TGTGCCAGCAGTTCCACCGACAGTCTCTATGGCTACACCTTC.

This clonotype was counted ten times or more. J is TRBJ2-3 and V is TRBV7-2; D call uncertain. Germline V lookup: CDR1 SGHTA, CDR2 FQGNSA. The CDR3 is made up of 13 amino acids. Trimming shortened V by 1 base and J by 1 base, and 3 bases separated the two germline ends. The chain's CDR3 is CASSLVGTDTQYF. The CDR3, as DNA: TGTGCCAGCAGCTTAGTCGGCACAGATACGCAGTATTTT.

This clonotype came up many times. The gene calls are TRBV7-9 and TRBJ2-1; D possibly matches TRBD1 or TRBD2 (5 bases each). The length of the CDR3 is 13 residues. Germline V gives CDR1 SEHNR, CDR2 FQNEAQ (reference sequence). V lost 1 base, J lost 8 bases, and 9 bases lay in between. CDR3 DNA: TGTGCCAGCAGCTTAGGGGGGTTGGATGAGCAGTTCTTC. The encoded protein is CASSLGGLDEQFF.

In this sample, this clonotype turned up a few times. The CDR3 loop is CASSLTGNGYNEQFF. CDR3 DNA sequence: TGTGCCAGCAGCTTGACGGGGAACGGTTACAATGAGCAGTTCTTC. The V call is TRBV5-6, the J call TRBJ2-1, with D perhaps TRBD2 (5 bases). The CDR3 consists of 15 residues. CDR1 SGHDT and CDR2 YYEEEE come from the germline V gene. V was shortened by 1 base and J by 4 bases, with 12 bases between the two germline ends.

The rearrangement joins TRBV20-1 to TRBJ2-7; no reliable D call. Germline CDR1 DFQATT, CDR2 SNEGSKA (reference sequence). CDR3 length: 11 residues. Trimming cost V 5 bases and J 2 bases, with 7 bases left between them. The CDR3 sequence: CSAEIAYEQYF. CDR3 coding DNA: TGCAGTGCTGAAATAGCCTACGAGCAGTACTTC.

This clonotype has ten or more counts. The CDR3 protein is CASSGRGGGYGYTF. Here the CDR3 DNA reads TGTGCCAGCAGCGGTAGGGGAGGAGGGTATGGCTACACCTTC. V and J are TRBV2 and TRBJ1-2; a possible D gene is TRBD1 (5 bases). CDR3 size: 14 residues. V lost 6 bases and J lost 5, with 16 bases in between. Germline V CDR1 and CDR2: SNHLY, FYNNEI.

Many counts were recorded for this clonotype. This chain uses TRBV2 with TRBJ1-2; no clear D gene. V lost 7 bases and J 5 bases, leaving 17 bases between the germline ends. This CDR3 region has 14 residues. Germline V gene lookup returns CDR1 SNHLY and CDR2 FYNNEI. For the CDR3, the DNA is TGTGCCAGCAAGCCCCCCGGTGGCGGATATGGCTACACCTTC. Residues: CASKPPGGGYGYTF.

This clonotype came up a few times. V gene TRBV27 combines with J gene TRBJ2-3; no firm D call. V was clipped by 2 bases and J by 4 bases, with 10 bases between them. The V gene's germline CDR1 is MNHEY and CDR2 SMNVEV (reference sequence). This CDR3 contains 14 residues. The CDR3: CASSLRSRADTQYF. The CDR3 DNA reads as TGTGCCAGCAGTTTAAGGAGTAGGGCAGATACGCAGTATTTT.

Remarks on this clonotype: Relative to the germline gene, one junction end is altered; a read error may explain this. The chain couples TRBV12-3 or TRBV12-4 to TRBJ2-1; 9 nucleotides agree with TRBD2. The CDR3 runs to 14 residues. DNA for the CDR3: TGCGCCGGTAGCGGGAGTCGGTCCTACAATGAGCAGTTCTTC. Amino acid sequence: CAGSGSRSYNEQFF.

A few counts support this clonotype. This chain connects TRBV30 to TRBJ2-3; the D is unclear. The germline CDR1 and CDR2 sequences are GTSNPN and SVGIG (reference sequence). V was cut by 2 bases and J by 3 bases, with 6 bases left in between. CDR3 length: 12 amino acids. Here the CDR3 reads CAWSLATDTQYF. The CDR3 coding sequence is TGTGCCTGGAGTTTGGCGACAGATACGCAGTATTTT. The complete variable domain, with remaining parts taken from reference TRBV30 and TRBJ2-3, reads SQTIHQWPATLVQPVGSPLSLECTVEGTSNPNLYWYRQAAGRGLQLLFYSVGIGQISSEVPQNLSASRPQDRQFILSSKKLLLSDSGFYLCAWSLATDTQYFGPGTRLTVL.

This clonotype came up a few times. The chain is built from TRBV4-1 and TRBJ1-5; D ambiguous. Germline V gene lookup returns CDR1 MGHRA and CDR2 YSYEKL. The CDR3 contains 15 residues. The V gene lost 3 bases and the J gene lost 4 bases, with 13 bases spanning the gap. CDR3 in amino acids: CASSHGVIGNQPQHF. The CDR3 DNA follows: TGCGCCAGCAGCCATGGGGTGATAGGGAATCAGCCCCAGCATTTT.

The chain joins TRBV7-9 to TRBJ1-2; D call uncertain. CDR1 and CDR2 (germline): SEHNR, FQNEAQ (reference sequence). The V end was cut by 1 base, the J end by 14 bases, with 8 bases between. The CDR3 extends over 10 amino acids. The CDR3 DNA sequence: TGTGCCAGCAGCTTAGAGGTGCTGACCTTC. Translation: CASSLEVLTF.

This clonotype showed up many times. The V gene is TRBV3-1, the J gene TRBJ2-3; D is possibly TRBD2 (5 bases). Germline V CDR1 and CDR2: LGHDT, YNNKEL (reference sequence). V lost 0 bases and J lost 6, with 22 bases in between. The CDR3 totals 18 residues. This chain's CDR3 is CASSQDPVRAGGWDTQYF. The CDR3 nucleotides are TGTGCCAGCAGCCAAGATCCTGTGAGGGCCGGAGGATGGGATACGCAGTATTTT.

This clonotype was detected many times. The chain has TRBV30 and TRBJ2-7, with D tentatively TRBD1 (5 bases). With 2 bases removed from V and 2 bases from J, the gap between germline ends came to 10 bases. Germline CDR1 GTSNPN, CDR2 SVGIG (reference sequence). The length of the CDR3 is 13 residues. The CDR3 loop reads CAWSSDRAYEQYF. DNA for the CDR3: TGTGCCTGGAGTTCCGACAGAGCCTACGAGCAGTACTTC.